These T cell receptor beta chains were read from a single sample in a study of beta chain features in type 1 diabetes. The method was immunoSEQ multiplex PCR; TCRdb's version includes in-frame clones alone and lacks a portion of them. In the table there are around 250,000 clones, approximately 25% of which are singletons. The specimen was naive CD4+ T cells from blood. These receptors were collected from a woman aged 30 to 39 with type 1 diabetes. The CDR3 runs from the conserved cysteine through the conserved F or W. Each record gives: D gene, J gene, clone size, V gene, CDR3 protein, CDR3 DNA. The D gene is left open where the match is weak. The listing skips clone size in some rows; elsewhere it reads once, few, many or a size class.

. TRBJ2-7 . TRBV7-9 CASSLPLPETEQYF TGTGCCAGCAGCTTACCCTTGCCAGAAACCGAGCAGTACTTC
. TRBJ2-5 few TRBV5-6 CASSLTDQETQYF TGTGCCAGCAGCTTAACAGACCAAGAGACCCAGTACTTC
. TRBJ2-1 . TRBV5-6 CASSLVGVRHEQFF TGTGCCAGCAGCTTGGTGGGAGTTAGGCATGAGCAGTTCTTC
. TRBJ2-7 few TRBV5-1 CASSPRLVSYEQYF TGCGCCAGCAGCCCCCGACTAGTCAGCTACGAGCAGTACTTC
TRBD2 TRBJ2-3 few TRBV7-3 CASSLTSGTTDTQYF TGTGCCAGCAGCTTAACTAGCGGGACCACAGATACGCAGTATTTT
TRBD2 TRBJ2-1 . TRBV30 CAWSVLRTSGWSRGGNEQFF TGTGCCTGGAGTGTATTGAGAACTAGCGGGTGGTCACGAGGAGGTAATGAGCAGTTCTTC
. TRBJ2-7 . TRBV4-1 CASSQFVGGGPYEQYF TGCGCCAGCAGCCAATTCGTGGGAGGGGGTCCCTACGAGCAGTACTTC
TRBD1 TRBJ1-4 . TRBV29-1 CSVEEGTGAKLFF TGCAGCGTTGAAGAAGGGACAGGGGCTAAACTGTTTTTT
. TRBJ1-5 . TRBV7-9 CASSFTGQPQHF TGTGCCAGCAGCTTTACGGGTCAGCCCCAGCATTTT
. TRBJ1-1 few TRBV6-5 CASSYLVRNTEAFF TGTGCCAGCAGTTACTTGGTCAGGAACACTGAAGCTTTCTTT
TRBD2 TRBJ2-5 . TRBV11-2 CASSLEGAGGAETQYF TGTGCCAGCAGCTTAGAAGGGGCGGGAGGAGCAGAGACCCAGTACTTC
TRBD1 TRBJ1-2 . TRBV23-1 CASSLQDRSAYGYTF TGCGCCAGCAGTCTTCAGGACAGGAGCGCCTATGGCTACACCTTC
. TRBJ2-2 few TRBV11-2 CASSLLNTGELFF TGTGCCAGCAGCTTACTGAACACCGGGGAGCTGTTTTTT
. TRBJ2-1 few TRBV28 CASSTGQLRTYNEQFF TGTGCCAGCAGTACCGGACAGTTAAGGACCTACAATGAGCAGTTCTTC
. TRBJ1-2 few TRBV4-1 CASSQESYGYTF TGCGCCAGCAGCCAAGAGAGCTATGGCTACACCTTC
TRBD2 TRBJ2-1 few TRBV7-2 CASRRTPGLANEQFF TGTGCCAGCAGGCGAACGCCGGGACTAGCAAATGAGCAGTTCTTC
. TRBJ1-3 . TRBV7-9 CASSLLAVSGNTIYF TGTGCCAGCAGCTTACTGGCCGTCTCTGGAAACACCATATATTTT
. TRBJ2-5 . TRBV7-2 CASSRLGPNGVSQYF TGTGCCAGCAGCCGACTCGGACCCAACGGGGTGTCCCAGTACTTC
. TRBJ2-7 . TRBV6-6 CASGTGPPYEQYF TGTGCCAGCGGCACAGGACCCCCCTACGAGCAGTACTTC
. TRBJ1-1 . TRBV9 CASSAITEAFF TGTGCCAGCAGCGCCATTACTGAAGCTTTCTTT
. TRBJ2-7 . TRBV9 CASSVAIQDEQYF TGTGCCAGCAGCGTAGCCATACAGGACGAGCAGTACTTC
TRBD1 TRBJ1-2 . TRBV23-1 CASSQGIGQGRGYTF TGCGCCAGCAGTCAGGGAATAGGACAGGGCAGGGGCTACACCTTC
TRBD2 TRBJ2-1 . TRBV15 CATSRRTSGFNEQFF TGTGCCACCAGCAGAAGGACTAGCGGGTTCAATGAGCAGTTCTTC